Listed below are T cell receptor beta chains from one sample, sequenced in a study of T cells in Graves' hyperthyroidism and ophthalmopathy. TCRdb fed the multiplex PCR reads into MiXCR, producing one record per CDR3 protein. The sample holds under 65,000 distinct CDR3 sequences; 53% are singletons and the top ten take 2.5% to 4%. The sequenced sample consisted of blood. The source is a woman aged 60 to 75 with Graves' ophthalmopathy. Both conserved end residues are part of each CDR3.

j_call v_call cdr3_aa
TRBJ2-1 TRBV9 CASSPLTSGKGEQFF
TRBJ2-1 TRBV7-2 CASSLVGTSGSTNEQFF
TRBJ2-1 TRBV20-1 CSAGTSGPGPYNEQFF
TRBJ1-1 TRBV19 CASTFKGRLMNTEAFF
TRBJ1-6 TRBV5-1 CASAGTGTRNSPLHF
TRBJ2-1 TRBV7-6 CASSALGKYNEQFF
TRBJ2-5 TRBV4-1 CASSFGGDQETQYF
TRBJ2-2 TRBV11-2 CASSFSGLAGGVNTGELFF
TRBJ2-7 TRBV20-1 CSAPETGKTGSYEQYF
TRBJ2-7 TRBV3-1 CASSLGLAGREQYF
TRBJ2-1 TRBV2 CASSGDRGREQFF
TRBJ1-4 TRBV30 CAWSLQTNEKLFF
TRBJ1-1 TRBV5-4 CASSFSYTEAFF
TRBJ1-2 TRBV6-5 CASGRTGNYGYTF
TRBJ1-4 TRBV15 CATSSRQGANEKLFF
TRBJ1-6 TRBV2 CASSELGQGYSPLHF
TRBJ1-5 TRBV20-1 CSALDYSNQPQHF
TRBJ2-7 TRBV7-9 CASSAIEDRAYEQYF
TRBJ1-2 TRBV5-4 CASSSGQPIGYTF
TRBJ1-2 TRBV6-1 CASSPDRTGKYGYTF
TRBJ2-2 TRBV7-3 CASSLPTTGEGSSGELFF
TRBJ2-7 TRBV12-3/TRBV12-4 CASRTGRSYEQYF
TRBJ2-1 TRBV5-1 CASSSRQGSHNEQFF
TRBJ2-1 TRBV20-1 CSGILAGRNEQFF
TRBJ2-1 TRBV3-1 CASSQGRLSEVNEQFF
TRBJ1-5 TRBV5-4 CASSGTGGGNQPQHF
TRBJ1-5 TRBV2 CASSLEWTGGDQPQHF
TRBJ1-4 TRBV13 CASSQAPGQGHEKLFF
TRBJ1-2 TRBV11-1 CASSSGQGVGGYTF
TRBJ2-5 TRBV20-1 CSARDTSGGRETQYF
TRBJ2-5 TRBV12-2 CASPPGLGVETQYF
TRBJ2-7 TRBV28 CASSTGVKSWGGEQYF
TRBJ1-1 TRBV19 CASTSGRTEAFF
TRBJ2-3 TRBV24-1 CATSDPAGGGTDTQYF
TRBJ2-7 TRBV6-1 CASNPLAGRTLYEQYF
TRBJ2-7 TRBV7-2 CASSQDPAGRDEQYF
TRBJ2-4 TRBV20-1 CSAMDGNIQYF